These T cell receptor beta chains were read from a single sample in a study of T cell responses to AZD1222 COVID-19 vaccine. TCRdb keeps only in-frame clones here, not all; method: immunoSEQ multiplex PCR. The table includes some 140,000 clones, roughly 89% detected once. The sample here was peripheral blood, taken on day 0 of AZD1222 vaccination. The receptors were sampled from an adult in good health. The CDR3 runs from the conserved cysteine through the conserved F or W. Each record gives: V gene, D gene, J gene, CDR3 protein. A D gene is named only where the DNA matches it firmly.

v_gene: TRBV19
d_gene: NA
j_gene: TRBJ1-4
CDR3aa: CASSNRVLNEKLFF

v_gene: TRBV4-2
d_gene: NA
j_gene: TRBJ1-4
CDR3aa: CASSQGEADNEKLFF

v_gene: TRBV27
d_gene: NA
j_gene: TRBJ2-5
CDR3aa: CASSFGLKETQYF

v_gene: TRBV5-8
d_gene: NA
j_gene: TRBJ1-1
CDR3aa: CASSLTGNTEAFF

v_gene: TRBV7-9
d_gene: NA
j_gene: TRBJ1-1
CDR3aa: CASSLADSEAFF

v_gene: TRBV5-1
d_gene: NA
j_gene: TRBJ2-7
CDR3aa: CASSLGVSDEQYF

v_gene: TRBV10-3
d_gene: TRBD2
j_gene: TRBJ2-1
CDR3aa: CAISEGLAGGDNEQFF

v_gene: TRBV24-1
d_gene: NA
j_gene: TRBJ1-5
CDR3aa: CATSDSGSPIHF

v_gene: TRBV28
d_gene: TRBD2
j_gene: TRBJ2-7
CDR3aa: CASSFSGGLSYEQYF

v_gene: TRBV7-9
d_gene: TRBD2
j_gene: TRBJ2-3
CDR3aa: CASRGGTDTQYF

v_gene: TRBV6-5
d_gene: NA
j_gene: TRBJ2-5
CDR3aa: CASTPRGGAGETQYF

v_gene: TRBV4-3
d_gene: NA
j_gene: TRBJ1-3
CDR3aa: CASSLLPGVGNTIYF

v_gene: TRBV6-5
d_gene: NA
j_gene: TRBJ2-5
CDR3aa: CASRMTAYPETQYF

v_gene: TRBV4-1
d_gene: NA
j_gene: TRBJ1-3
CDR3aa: CASSQDLGSGNTIYF

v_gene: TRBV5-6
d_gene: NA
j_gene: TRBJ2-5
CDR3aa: CASSFGRGVRETQYF

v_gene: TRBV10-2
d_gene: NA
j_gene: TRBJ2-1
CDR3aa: CASSGSYNEQFF

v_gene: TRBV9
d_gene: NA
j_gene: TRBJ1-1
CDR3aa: CASSSDGNTEAFF

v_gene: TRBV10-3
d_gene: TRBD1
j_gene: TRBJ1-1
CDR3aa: CAINSIRGQGKNTEAFF

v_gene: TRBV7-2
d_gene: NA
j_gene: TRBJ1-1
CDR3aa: CASSLVGMNTEAFF

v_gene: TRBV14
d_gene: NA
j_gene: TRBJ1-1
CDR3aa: CASSPLQGLNTEAFF

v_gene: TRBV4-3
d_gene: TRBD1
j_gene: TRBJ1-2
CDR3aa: CASSQVRGTGSGYTF

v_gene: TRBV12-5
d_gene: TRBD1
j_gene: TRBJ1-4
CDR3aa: CASGDRANEKLFF

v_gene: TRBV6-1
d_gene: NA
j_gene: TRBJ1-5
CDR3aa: CASSEAGPQHF

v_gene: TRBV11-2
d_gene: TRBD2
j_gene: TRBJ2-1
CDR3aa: CASSLTGRTYNEQFF

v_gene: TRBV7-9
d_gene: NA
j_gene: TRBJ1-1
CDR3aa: CASSLSSNEAFF

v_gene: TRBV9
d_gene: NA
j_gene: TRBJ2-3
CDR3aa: CASSVNPTDTDTQYF

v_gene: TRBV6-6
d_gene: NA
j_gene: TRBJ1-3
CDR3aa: CASQAGGAPSGNTIYF

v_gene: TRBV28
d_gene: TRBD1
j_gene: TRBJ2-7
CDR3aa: CASSRQGTRIYEQYF

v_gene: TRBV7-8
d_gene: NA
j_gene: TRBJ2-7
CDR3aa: CASTERGYSYEQYF

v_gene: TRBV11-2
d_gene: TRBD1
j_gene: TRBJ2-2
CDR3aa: CASSKRQGKNTGELFF

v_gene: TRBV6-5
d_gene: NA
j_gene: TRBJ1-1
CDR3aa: CASSMGAEAFF

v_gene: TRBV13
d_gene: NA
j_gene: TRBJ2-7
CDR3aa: CASSSTGTLSYEQYF

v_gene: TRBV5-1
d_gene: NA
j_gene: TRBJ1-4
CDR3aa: CASSQGRSNEKLFF

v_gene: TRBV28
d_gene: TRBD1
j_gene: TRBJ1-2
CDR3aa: CASSSDRGYGYTF

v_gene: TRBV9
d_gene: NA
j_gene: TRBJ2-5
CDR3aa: CASSVGSYDAGETQYF

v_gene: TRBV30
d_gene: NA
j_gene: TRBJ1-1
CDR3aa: CAWSVWGGVNTEAFF

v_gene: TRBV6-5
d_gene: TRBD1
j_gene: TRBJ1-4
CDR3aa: CASRRQGLGEKLFF

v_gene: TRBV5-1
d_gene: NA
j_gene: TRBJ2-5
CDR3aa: CASSLAGGGETQYF

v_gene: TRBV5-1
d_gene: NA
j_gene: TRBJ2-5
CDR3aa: CASSPGSRGIQYF

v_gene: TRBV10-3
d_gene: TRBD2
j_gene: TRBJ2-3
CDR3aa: CAISSRLAGVGTDTQYF

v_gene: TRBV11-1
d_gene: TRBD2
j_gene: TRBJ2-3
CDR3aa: CASSPRLADLGDTQYF

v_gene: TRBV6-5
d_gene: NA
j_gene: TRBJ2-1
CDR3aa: CASSYSGGNPYNEQFF